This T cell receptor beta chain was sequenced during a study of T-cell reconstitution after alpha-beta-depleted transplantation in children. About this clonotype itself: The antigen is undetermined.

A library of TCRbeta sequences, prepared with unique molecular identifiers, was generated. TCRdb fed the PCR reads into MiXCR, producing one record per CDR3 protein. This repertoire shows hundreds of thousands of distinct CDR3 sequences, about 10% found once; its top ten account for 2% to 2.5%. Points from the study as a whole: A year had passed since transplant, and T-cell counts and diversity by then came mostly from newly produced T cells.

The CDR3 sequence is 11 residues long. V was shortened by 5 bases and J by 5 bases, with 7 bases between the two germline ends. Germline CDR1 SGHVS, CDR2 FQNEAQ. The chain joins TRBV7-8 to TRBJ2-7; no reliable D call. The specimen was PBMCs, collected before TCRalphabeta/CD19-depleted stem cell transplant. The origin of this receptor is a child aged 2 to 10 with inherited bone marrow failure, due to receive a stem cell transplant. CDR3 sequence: CASSPKNEQYF. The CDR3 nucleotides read TGTGCCAGCAGCCCGAAAAACGAGCAGTACTTC.